The rows below give T cell receptor beta chains drawn from one sample of a study of cytomegalovirus exposure and HLA in healthy donors. Some clones are missing from TCRdb's copy, which holds only in-frame ones; the method was immunoSEQ multiplex PCR. This table holds about 190,000 clones, 83% found once. Sequencing was carried out using PBMCs. The receptor set was obtained from a man aged 40-55 years in good health and CMV-seropositive. CDR3s include the opening cysteine and the closing phenylalanine or tryptophan. A D gene is named only where the DNA matches it firmly. Some rows have no size entry. The others give once, few or many, or a class for an expanded clone.

D | J | size | V | DNA | CDR3
NA | TRBJ2-7 | NA | TRBV7-9 | TGTTCCAGCAGCTTTTCCCGGGACACAAACTACGAGCAGTACTTC | CSSSFSRDTNYEQYF
NA | TRBJ1-2 | NA | TRBV7-9 | TGTGCCAGCAGCTTAGGTGCCGGTCTTAACTATGGCTACACCTTC | CASSLGAGLNYGYTF
NA | TRBJ2-7 | NA | TRBV7-9 | TGTTCCAGCAGCCCGGGATTTTCCTACGAGCAGTACTTC | CSSSPGFSYEQYF
TRBD2 | TRBJ2-1 | NA | TRBV30 | TGTGCCTGGAGCGCTAGCGGGAGGGGTAATGAGCAGTTCTTC | CAWSASGRGNEQFF
NA | TRBJ1-1 | NA | TRBV27 | TGTGCCAGCAGTTTTCGTCAGGTTAACACTGAAGCTTTCTTT | CASSFRQVNTEAFF
TRBD1 | TRBJ1-6 | few | TRBV9 | TGTGCCAGCAGCGTAGAGCCGCAGGGGGCTTCACCCCTCCACTTT | CASSVEPQGASPLHF
TRBD2 | TRBJ2-7 | NA | TRBV5-4 | TGTGCCAGCAGCCCCGGACTAGGCGACTACGAGCAGTACTTC | CASSPGLGDYEQYF
NA | TRBJ1-1 | NA | TRBV6-5 | TGTGCCAGCAGTTACTCCTTCGCCTACGGGAACACTGAAGCTTTCTTT | CASSYSFAYGNTEAFF
NA | TRBJ1-2 | NA | TRBV29-1 | TGCAGCGTTGGTGGGGACAACCGACGAGGCCTTAACTATGGCTACACCTTC | CSVGGDNRRGLNYGYTF
TRBD2 | TRBJ2-3 | few | TRBV7-3 | TGTGCCAGCAGCCCGCTAGCGGGAGCCCCAGATACGCAGTATTTT | CASSPLAGAPDTQYF
NA | TRBJ2-3 | NA | TRBV10-3 | TGTGCCATCGGGAGGCCCACAGATACGCAGTATTTT | CAIGRPTDTQYF
NA | TRBJ2-7 | NA | TRBV5-1 | TGCGCCAGCAGCTCCACGGGATCGGACTACGAGCAGTACTTC | CASSSTGSDYEQYF
NA | TRBJ2-7 | NA | TRBV4-1 | TGCGCCAGCAGCCACCGAGCGGGTCCCTCCTACGAGCAGTACTTC | CASSHRAGPSYEQYF
TRBD1 | TRBJ2-1 | NA | TRBV30 | TGTGCCTGGGGGGGATGGGACAGGGCTTACAATGAGCAGTTCTTC | CAWGGWDRAYNEQFF
TRBD1 | TRBJ1-2 | NA | TRBV27 | TGTGCCAGCAGTTTCGGACAGGCTGATGGCTACACCTTC | CASSFGQADGYTF
TRBD1 | TRBJ2-7 | NA | TRBV4-1 | TGCGCCAGCAGCCAAGAACAGGGGAGCTCCTACGAGCAGTACTTC | CASSQEQGSSYEQYF
NA | TRBJ1-1 | few | TRBV6-5 | TGTGCCAGCAGTTACGGGCCCGACACTGAAGCTTTCTTT | CASSYGPDTEAFF
NA | TRBJ1-1 | NA | TRBV7-9 | TGTGCCAGCAGCCTGGGGGCCACTGAAGCTTTCTTT | CASSLGATEAFF
TRBD1 | TRBJ1-1 | NA | TRBV2 | TGTGCCAGCAGTGACAGGGGGATCGGGAACACTGAAGCTTTCTTT | CASSDRGIGNTEAFF
NA | TRBJ1-4 | NA | TRBV6-6 | TGTGCCAGCAGCCCCGAGGCGGATAATGAAAAACTGTTTTTT | CASSPEADNEKLFF
TRBD2 | TRBJ2-3 | NA | TRBV5-1 | TGCGCCAGCAGCTTCGGTAGCGCGGGAGGTGATACGCAGTATTTT | CASSFGSAGGDTQYF
NA | TRBJ2-5 | NA | TRBV9 | TGTGCCAGCAGCGTAGATCCTAGCCACCAAGAGACCCAGTACTTC | CASSVDPSHQETQYF
TRBD2 | TRBJ2-1 | NA | TRBV4-2 | TGTGCCAGCAGCCAAGACCCCGTCCAGGGCCTACTAGCGGCTAGCTCCTACAATGAGCAGTTCTTC | CASSQDPVQGLLAASSYNEQFF
NA | TRBJ2-5 | NA | TRBV18 | TGTGCCAGCTCACCAAGGGCAGGAGGCCAAGAGACCCAGTACTTC | CASSPRAGGQETQYF
NA | TRBJ1-1 | NA | TRBV5-1 | TGCGCCAGCAGCTTGGGGCTGATCCACACTGAAGCTTTCTTT | CASSLGLIHTEAFF
NA | TRBJ1-2 | NA | TRBV20-1 | TGCAGTGCTCCTCACTATGGCTACACCTTC | CSAPHYGYTF
NA | TRBJ2-7 | NA | TRBV9 | TGTGCCAGCAGCCCGACTAGTTTTTGGGGAGAGCAGTACTTC | CASSPTSFWGEQYF
NA | TRBJ2-1 | NA | TRBV10-3 | TGTGCCATCGCTCATCAAAGGGGAAATGAGCAGTTCTTC | CAIAHQRGNEQFF
NA | TRBJ2-1 | NA | TRBV19 | TGTGCCAGTAGTATACCTTTCGCGGGCCTTAGCTCCTACAATGAGCAGTTCTTC | CASSIPFAGLSSYNEQFF
NA | TRBJ2-3 | NA | TRBV28 | TGTGCCAGCAGGAAGGGACTTATTAGCACAGATACGCAGTATTTT | CASRKGLISTDTQYF
NA | TRBJ2-7 | NA | TRBV19 | TGTGCCAGTAGTTCCGGCAGGGGTCCCTACGAGCAGTACTTC | CASSSGRGPYEQYF
NA | TRBJ2-5 | once | TRBV10-3 | TGTGCCATCAGTGGAGGGTCCGTAGAGACCCAGTACTTC | CAISGGSVETQYF
NA | TRBJ2-7 | NA | TRBV28 | TGTGCCAGCAGTTTATTGGCCAGGCGGGGTGGGGAGCAGTACTTC | CASSLLARRGGEQYF
TRBD1 | TRBJ2-3 | NA | TRBV11-3 | TGTGCCAGCAGCTTAGGGGACAGGCCTGTAGGGTCAGATACGCAGTATTTT | CASSLGDRPVGSDTQYF
TRBD1 | TRBJ2-7 | NA | TRBV19 | TGTGCCAGTAGTATAGCGCAGGGGGACTACGAGCAGTACTTC | CASSIAQGDYEQYF
TRBD2 | TRBJ2-3 | NA | TRBV9 | TGTGCCAGCAGCGCTCCGGGACTAGCGGGCACAGATACGCAGTATTTT | CASSAPGLAGTDTQYF
TRBD1 | TRBJ1-2 | NA | TRBV28 | TGTGCCAGCAGTACCAAACCGGGACAGGGGGCGCAGGGCTACACCTTC | CASSTKPGQGAQGYTF
TRBD1 | TRBJ2-7 | NA | TRBV6-5 | TGTGCCAGCGAGGGGGCACTGGGTCTCGAGCAGTACTTC | CASEGALGLEQYF
NA | TRBJ1-5 | once | TRBV2 | TGTGCCAGCAGAGAGGGGACGGGGGGCAATCAGCCCCAGCATTTT | CASREGTGGNQPQHF
TRBD2 | TRBJ2-7 | once | TRBV9 | TGTGCCAGCAGTACCCTAGCGGGAGGGCCCTACGAGCAGTACTTC | CASSTLAGGPYEQYF
NA | TRBJ2-7 | NA | TRBV10-3 | TGTGCCATCAGTGAGTTTACCATGATTAGACTAGAGCAGTACTTC | CAISEFTMIRLEQYF
TRBD2 | TRBJ2-1 | NA | TRBV10-3 | TGTGCCATCAGTGAGAGCTCTGTAGCGGGAGTAACCCCCCTCCAGTTCTTC | CAISESSVAGVTPLQFF
TRBD2 | TRBJ2-1 | NA | TRBV9 | TGTGCCAGCAGCGTAGGGCCTAGCGGGCGGATCGTTGAGCAGTTCTTC | CASSVGPSGRIVEQFF
TRBD1 | TRBJ2-3 | NA | TRBV27 | TGTGCCAGCAGTTTAAAGGGGGCTAGGGCAGATACGCAGTATTTT | CASSLKGARADTQYF
TRBD1 | TRBJ2-1 | NA | TRBV9 | TGTGCCAGCAGCGTAGGACAGGGACGTTACAATGAGCAGTTCTTC | CASSVGQGRYNEQFF
TRBD2 | TRBJ2-7 | NA | TRBV7-9 | TGTGCCAGCAGCTCAACTAGCGGGGGCTACGAGCAGTACTTC | CASSSTSGGYEQYF
TRBD1 | TRBJ2-1 | NA | TRBV7-9 | TGTGCCAGCAGCATGGGACAGCGGTACAATGAGCAGTTCTTC | CASSMGQRYNEQFF
TRBD1 | TRBJ1-5 | NA | TRBV4-2 | TGTGCCAGCAGCCAAGACCGGACAGGGCAGAATCAGCCCCAGCATTTT | CASSQDRTGQNQPQHF
NA | TRBJ2-7 | NA | TRBV6-6 | TGTGCCAGCAGTTTGGGGCAGGGAGGCGAGCAGTACTTC | CASSLGQGGEQYF
NA | TRBJ2-7 | NA | TRBV28 | TGTGCCAGCAGTCCCCTCTTAGTCCAGGGGGAGCAGTACTTC | CASSPLLVQGEQYF
TRBD1 | TRBJ1-2 | NA | TRBV19 | TGTGCCAGTACCCCCGGGACAGGGGGCGATGGCTACACCTTC | CASTPGTGGDGYTF
NA | TRBJ1-1 | NA | TRBV7-2 | TGTGCCAGCAGCTTAGGCGACAGGTTGAACACTGAAGCTTTCTTT | CASSLGDRLNTEAFF
NA | TRBJ2-5 | NA | TRBV5-1 | TGCGCCAGCAGCTTGTGGGGGGAAGAGACCCAGTACTTC | CASSLWGEETQYF